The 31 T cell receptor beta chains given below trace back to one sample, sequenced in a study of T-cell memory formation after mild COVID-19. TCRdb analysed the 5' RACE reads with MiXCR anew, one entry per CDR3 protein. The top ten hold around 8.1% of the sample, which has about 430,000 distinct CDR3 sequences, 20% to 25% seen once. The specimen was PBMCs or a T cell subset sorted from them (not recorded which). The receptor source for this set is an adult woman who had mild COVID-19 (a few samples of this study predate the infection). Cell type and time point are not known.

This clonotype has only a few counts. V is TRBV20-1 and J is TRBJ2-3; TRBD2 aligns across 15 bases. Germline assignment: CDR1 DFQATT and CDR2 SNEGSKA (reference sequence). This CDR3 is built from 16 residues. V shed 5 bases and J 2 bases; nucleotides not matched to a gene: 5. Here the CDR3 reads CSARGLAGGFTDTQYF. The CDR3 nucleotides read TGCAGTGCTCGAGGACTAGCGGGGGGGTTCACAGATACGCAGTATTTT.

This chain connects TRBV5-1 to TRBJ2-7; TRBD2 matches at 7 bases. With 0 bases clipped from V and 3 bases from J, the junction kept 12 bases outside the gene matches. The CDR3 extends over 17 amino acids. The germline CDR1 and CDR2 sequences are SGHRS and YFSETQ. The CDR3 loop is CASSLEEAASGYYEQYF. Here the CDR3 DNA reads TGCGCCAGCAGCTTGGAGGAGGCGGCTAGCGGATACTACGAGCAGTACTTC. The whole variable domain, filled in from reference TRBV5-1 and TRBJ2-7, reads KAGVTQTPRYLIKTRGQQVTLSCSPISGHRSVSWYQQTPGQGLQFLFEYFSETQRNKGNFPGRFSGRQFSNSRSEMNVSTLELGDSALYLCASSLEEAASGYYEQYFGPGTRLTVT.

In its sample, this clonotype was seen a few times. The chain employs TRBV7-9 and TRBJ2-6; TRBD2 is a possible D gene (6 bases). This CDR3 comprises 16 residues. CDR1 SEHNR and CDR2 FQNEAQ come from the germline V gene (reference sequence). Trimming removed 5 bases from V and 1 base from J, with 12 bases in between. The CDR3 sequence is CASSPPAGSGANVLTF. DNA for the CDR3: TGTGCCAGCAGCCCCCCCGCGGGGTCTGGGGCCAACGTCCTGACTTTC.

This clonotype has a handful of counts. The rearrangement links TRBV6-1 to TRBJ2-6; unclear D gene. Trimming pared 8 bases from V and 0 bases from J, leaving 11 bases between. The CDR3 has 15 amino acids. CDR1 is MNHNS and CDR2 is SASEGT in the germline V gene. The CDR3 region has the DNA TGTGCCAGCCTCATGGGTGGCTCTGGGGCCAACGTCCTGACTTTC. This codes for CASLMGGSGANVLTF.

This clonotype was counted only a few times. This CDR3 reads CASTSTNRQITGELFF. The CDR3 nucleotides are TGTGCCAGCACCTCTACCAACAGACAAATCACCGGGGAGCTGTTTTTT. The chain recombines TRBV6-2 or TRBV6-3 with TRBJ2-2; D gene ambiguous. V lost 7 bases and J 4 bases, leaving 19 bases between the germline ends. Germline V gives CDR1 MNHEY, CDR2 SVGEGT. The CDR3 spans 16 residues.

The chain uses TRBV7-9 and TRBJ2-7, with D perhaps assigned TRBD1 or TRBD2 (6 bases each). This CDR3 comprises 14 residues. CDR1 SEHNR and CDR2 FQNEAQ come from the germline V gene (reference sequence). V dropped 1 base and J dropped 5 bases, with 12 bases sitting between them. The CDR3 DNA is TGTGCCAGCAGCTTAGTTTCGGGGGCGGACGAGCAGTACTTC. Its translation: CASSLVSGADEQYF.

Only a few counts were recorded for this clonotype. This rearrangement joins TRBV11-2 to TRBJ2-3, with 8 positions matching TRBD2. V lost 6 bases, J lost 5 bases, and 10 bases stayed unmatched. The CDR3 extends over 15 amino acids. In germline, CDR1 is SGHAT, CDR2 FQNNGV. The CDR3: CASRKFGGALDTQYF. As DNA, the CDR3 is TGTGCCAGCAGAAAATTCGGGGGGGCCCTAGATACGCAGTATTTT. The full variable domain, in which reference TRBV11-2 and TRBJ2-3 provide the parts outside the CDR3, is EAGVAQSPRYKIIEKRQSVAFWCNPISGHATLYWYQQILGQGPKLLIQFQNNGVVDDSQLPKDRFSAERLKGVDSTLKIQPAKLEDSAVYLCASRKFGGALDTQYFGPGTRLTVL.

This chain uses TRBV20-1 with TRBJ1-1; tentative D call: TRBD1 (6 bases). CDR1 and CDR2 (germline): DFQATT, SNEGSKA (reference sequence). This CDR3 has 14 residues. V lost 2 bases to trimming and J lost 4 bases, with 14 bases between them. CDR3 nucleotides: TGCAGTGCTAGATCCTACAGGGTCGCCACTGAAGCTTTCTTT. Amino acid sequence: CSARSYRVATEAFF.

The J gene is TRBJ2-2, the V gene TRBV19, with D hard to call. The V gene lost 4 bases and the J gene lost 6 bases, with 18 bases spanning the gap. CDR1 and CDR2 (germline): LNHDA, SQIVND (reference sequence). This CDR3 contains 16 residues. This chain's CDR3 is CASSNVLMVGAGELFF. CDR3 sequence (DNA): TGTGCCAGTAGTAACGTCCTTATGGTCGGTGCCGGGGAGCTGTTTTTT.

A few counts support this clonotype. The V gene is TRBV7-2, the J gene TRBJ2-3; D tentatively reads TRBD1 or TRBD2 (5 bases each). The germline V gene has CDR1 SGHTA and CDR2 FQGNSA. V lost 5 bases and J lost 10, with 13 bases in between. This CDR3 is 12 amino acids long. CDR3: CASSDLGVAQYF. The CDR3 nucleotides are TGTGCCAGCAGCGACCTGGGGGTTGCGCAGTATTTT.

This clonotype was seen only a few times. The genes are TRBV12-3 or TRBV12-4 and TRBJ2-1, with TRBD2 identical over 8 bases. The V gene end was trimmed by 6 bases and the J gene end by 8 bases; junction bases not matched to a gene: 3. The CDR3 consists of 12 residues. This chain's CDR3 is CASSHGGDEQFF. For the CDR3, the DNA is TGTGCCAGCAGCCACGGGGGGGATGAGCAGTTCTTC.

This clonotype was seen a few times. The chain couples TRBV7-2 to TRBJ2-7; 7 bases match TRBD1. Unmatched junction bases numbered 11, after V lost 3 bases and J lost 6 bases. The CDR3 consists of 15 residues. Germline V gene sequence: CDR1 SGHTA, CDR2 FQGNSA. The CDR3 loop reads CASSLENRGPSEQYF. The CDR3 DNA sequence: TGTGCCAGCAGCTTGGAGAATAGGGGGCCTAGCGAGCAGTACTTC.

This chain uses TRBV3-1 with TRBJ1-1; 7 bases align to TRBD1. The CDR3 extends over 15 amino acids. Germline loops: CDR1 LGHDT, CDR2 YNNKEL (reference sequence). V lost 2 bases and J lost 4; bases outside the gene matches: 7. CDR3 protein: CASSQRDRALTEAFF. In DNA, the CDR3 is TGTGCCAGCAGCCAACGCGACAGGGCCCTCACTGAAGCTTTCTTT.

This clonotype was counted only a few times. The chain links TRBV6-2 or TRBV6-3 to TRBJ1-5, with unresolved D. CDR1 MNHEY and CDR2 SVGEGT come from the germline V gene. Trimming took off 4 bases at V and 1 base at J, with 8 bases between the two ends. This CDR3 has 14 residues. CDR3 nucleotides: TGTGCCAGCAGTTTCTCATCGAGCAATCAGCCCCAGCATTTT. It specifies CASSFSSSNQPQHF.

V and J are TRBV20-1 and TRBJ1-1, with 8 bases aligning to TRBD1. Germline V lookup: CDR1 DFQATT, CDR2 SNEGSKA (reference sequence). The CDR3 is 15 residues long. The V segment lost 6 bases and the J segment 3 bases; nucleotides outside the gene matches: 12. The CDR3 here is CSAPPGGRGDTEAFF. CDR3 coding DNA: TGCAGTGCCCCACCAGGGGGCAGGGGCGACACTGAAGCTTTCTTT.

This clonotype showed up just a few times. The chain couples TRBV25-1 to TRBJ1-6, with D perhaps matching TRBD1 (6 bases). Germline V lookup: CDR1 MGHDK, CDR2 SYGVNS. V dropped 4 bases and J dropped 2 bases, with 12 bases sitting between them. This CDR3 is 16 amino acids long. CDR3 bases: TGTGCCAGCAGTGGACACAGGGACCCCTATAATTCACCCCTCCACTTT. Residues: CASSGHRDPYNSPLHF. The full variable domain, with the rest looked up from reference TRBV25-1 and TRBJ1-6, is EADIYQTPRYLVIGTGKKITLECSQTMGHDKMYWYQQDPGMELHLIHYSYGVNSTEKGDLSSESTVSRIRTEHFPLTLESARPSHTSQYLCASSGHRDPYNSPLHFGNGTRLTVT.

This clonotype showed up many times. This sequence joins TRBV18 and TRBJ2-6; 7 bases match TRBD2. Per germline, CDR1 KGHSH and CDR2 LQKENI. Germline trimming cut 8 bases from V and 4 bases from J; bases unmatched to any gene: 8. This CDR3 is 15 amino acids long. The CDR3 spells CASSPGGSGANVLTF. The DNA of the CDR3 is TGTGCCAGCAGCCCGGGGGGATCAGGGGCCAACGTCCTGACTTTC. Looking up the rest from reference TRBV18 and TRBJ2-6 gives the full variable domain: NAGVMQNPRHLVRRRGQEARLRCSPMKGHSHVYWYRQLPEEGLKFMVYLQKENIIDESGMPKERFSAEFPKEGPSILRIQQVVRGDSAAYFCASSPGGSGANVLTFGAGSRLTVL.

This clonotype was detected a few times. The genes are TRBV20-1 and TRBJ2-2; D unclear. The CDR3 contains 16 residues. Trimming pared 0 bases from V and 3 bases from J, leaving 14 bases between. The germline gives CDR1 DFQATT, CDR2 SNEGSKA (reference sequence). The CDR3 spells CSARDDRVFDTGELFF. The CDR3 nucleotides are TGCAGTGCTAGAGATGATAGAGTATTCGACACCGGGGAGCTGTTTTTT.

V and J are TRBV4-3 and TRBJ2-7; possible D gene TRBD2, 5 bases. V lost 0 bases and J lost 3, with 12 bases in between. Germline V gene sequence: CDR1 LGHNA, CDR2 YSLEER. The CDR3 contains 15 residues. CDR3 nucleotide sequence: TGCGCCAGCAGCCAAGATAAATCGGGGTACTACGAGCAGTACTTC. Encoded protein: CASSQDKSGYYEQYF.

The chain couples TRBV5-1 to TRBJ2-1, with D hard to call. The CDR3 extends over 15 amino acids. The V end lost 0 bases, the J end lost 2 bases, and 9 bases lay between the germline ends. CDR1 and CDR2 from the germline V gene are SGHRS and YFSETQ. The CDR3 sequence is CASSLESGTYNEQFF. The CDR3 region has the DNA TGCGCCAGCAGCTTGGAGTCCGGAACCTACAATGAGCAGTTCTTC.

In nucleotides, the CDR3 is TGTGCCACCAGTCCCCATGGGGGGCACACTGAAGCTTTCTTT. Its translation: CATSPHGGHTEAFF. The chain couples TRBV24-1 to TRBJ1-1; D might be TRBD1 (6 bases). With 6 bases removed from V and 3 bases from J, the gap between germline ends came to 13 bases. The CDR3 runs to 14 residues. Germline CDR1 KGHDR, CDR2 SFDVKD.

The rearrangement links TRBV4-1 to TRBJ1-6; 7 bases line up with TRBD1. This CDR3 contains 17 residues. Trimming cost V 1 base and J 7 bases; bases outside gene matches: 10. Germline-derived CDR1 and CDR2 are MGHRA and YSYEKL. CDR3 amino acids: CASSQVGRGSPNSPLHF. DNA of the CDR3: TGCGCCAGCAGCCAAGTTGGCAGGGGGTCCCCAAATTCACCCCTCCACTTT.

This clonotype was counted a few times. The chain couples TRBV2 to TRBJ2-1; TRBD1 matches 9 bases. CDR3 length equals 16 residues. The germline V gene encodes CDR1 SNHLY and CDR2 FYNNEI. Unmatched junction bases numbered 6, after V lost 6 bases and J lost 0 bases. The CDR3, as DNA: TGTGCCAGCAGCGATCCGGGACAGGGCTCCTACAATGAGCAGTTCTTC. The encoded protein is CASSDPGQGSYNEQFF.

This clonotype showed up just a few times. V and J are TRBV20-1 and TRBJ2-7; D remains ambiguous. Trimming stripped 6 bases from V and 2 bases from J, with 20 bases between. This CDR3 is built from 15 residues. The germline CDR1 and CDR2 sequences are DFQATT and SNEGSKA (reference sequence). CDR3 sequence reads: CSAPASRAPTYEQYF. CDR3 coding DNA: TGCAGTGCCCCGGCTAGTAGGGCCCCAACCTACGAGCAGTACTTC.

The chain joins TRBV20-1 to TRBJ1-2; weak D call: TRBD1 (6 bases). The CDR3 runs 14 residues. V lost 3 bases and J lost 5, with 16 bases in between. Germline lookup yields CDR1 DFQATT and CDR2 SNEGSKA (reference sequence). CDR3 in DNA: TGCAGTGCTAGGCCGCCGGGACACCTATATGGCTACACCTTC. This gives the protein CSARPPGHLYGYTF.

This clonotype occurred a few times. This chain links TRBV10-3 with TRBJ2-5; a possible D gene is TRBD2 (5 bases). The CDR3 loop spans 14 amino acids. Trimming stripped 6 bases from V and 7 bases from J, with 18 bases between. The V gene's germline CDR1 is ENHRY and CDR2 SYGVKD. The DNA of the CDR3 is TGTGCCATCAGCTCCCCGTCGGGGTTGGGGACCCAGTACTTC. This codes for CAISSPSGLGTQYF.

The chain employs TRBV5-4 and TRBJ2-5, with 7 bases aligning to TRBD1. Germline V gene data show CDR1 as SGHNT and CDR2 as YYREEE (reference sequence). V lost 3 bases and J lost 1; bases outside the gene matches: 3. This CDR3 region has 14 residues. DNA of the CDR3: TGTGCCAGCAGCTATCGACAGGGCCAAGAGACCCAGTACTTC. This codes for CASSYRQGQETQYF.

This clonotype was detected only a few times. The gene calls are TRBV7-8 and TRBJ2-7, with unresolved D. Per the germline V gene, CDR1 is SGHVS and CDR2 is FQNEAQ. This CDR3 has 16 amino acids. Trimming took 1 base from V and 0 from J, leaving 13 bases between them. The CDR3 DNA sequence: TGTGCCAGCAGCTTAGTAGTGTTCGTTAGCTCCTACGAGCAGTACTTC. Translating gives CASSLVVFVSSYEQYF.

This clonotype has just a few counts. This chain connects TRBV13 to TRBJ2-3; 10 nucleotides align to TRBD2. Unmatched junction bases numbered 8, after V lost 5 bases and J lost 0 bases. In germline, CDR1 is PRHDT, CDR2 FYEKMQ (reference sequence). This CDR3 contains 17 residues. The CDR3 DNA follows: TGTGCCAGCAGCATACAGCGGGAGGGTCGTAGCACAGATACGCAGTATTTT. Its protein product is CASSIQREGRSTDTQYF.

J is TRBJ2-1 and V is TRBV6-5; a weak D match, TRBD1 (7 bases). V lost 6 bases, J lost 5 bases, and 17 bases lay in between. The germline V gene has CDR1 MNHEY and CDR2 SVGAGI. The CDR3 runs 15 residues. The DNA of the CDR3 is TGTGCCAGCAGCCCCAGGGGGACTCTGGACAATGAGCAGTTCTTC. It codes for CASSPRGTLDNEQFF.

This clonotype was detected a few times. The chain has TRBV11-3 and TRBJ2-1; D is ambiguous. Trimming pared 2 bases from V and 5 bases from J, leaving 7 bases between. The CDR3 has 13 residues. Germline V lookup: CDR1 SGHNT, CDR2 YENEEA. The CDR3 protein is CASSLNEDNEQFF. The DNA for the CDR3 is TGTGCCAGCAGCTTAAATGAGGACAATGAGCAGTTCTTC.